This T cell receptor beta chain originates from a study of vaccination and CD4 T cells after COVID-19. Study at large: Investigators took post-vaccine samples a median about 65 days after dose two, within a range of 14 to 241.

Described treatment: approximately 9-day PBMC culture with coronavirus spike peptide pools or control peptides (ViraFEST assay). Expansion of antigen-specific T cells with peptide pools by ViraFEST preceded sequencing of TCRs. IL-2 at about 11 IU/ml and peptide pools at 9 to 10 ug/ml were added to PBMCs cultured at approximately 2 million per well. Comment on this clonotype: The target antigen is unknown.

The Oncomine TCR Beta short-read assay generated sequence data from the DNA of cultured CD4+ T cells. In this case, cultured CD4+ T cells provided the extracted genomic DNA. MiXCR, applied by TCRdb to the PCR reads, yields one record per CDR3 protein. The sample consists of 2,000 to 2,500 distinct CDR3 sequences, less than 35% of them appearing once. This CDR3 comprises 15 residues. The ends were cut back, 4 bases at V and 3 bases at J, with 17 bases in the middle. Germline V gene data show CDR1 as SGHRS and CDR2 as YFSETQ. This chain joins TRBV5-1 and TRBJ2-7; D gene unclear. This clonotype originated in a human donor who had recovered from COVID-19. The specimen comprised CD4+ T cells from blood, cultured in vitro, sampled after SARS-CoV-2 vaccination. CDR3 nucleotide sequence: TGCGCCAGCAGCCAGAGCCTAGACTCCTTCTACGAGCAGTACTTC. It encodes CASSQSLDSFYEQYF.